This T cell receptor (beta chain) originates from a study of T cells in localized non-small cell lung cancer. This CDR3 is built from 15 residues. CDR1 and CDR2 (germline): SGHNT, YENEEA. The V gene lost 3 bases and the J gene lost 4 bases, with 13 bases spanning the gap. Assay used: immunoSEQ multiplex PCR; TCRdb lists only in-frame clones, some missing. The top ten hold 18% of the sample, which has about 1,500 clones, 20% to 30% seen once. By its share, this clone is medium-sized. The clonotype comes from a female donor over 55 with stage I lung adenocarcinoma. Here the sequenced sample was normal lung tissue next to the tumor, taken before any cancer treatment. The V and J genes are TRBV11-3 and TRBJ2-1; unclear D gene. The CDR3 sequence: CASSLVRDGYNEQFF. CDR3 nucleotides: TGTGCCAGCAGCTTGGTTAGGGATGGATACAATGAGCAGTTCTTC.